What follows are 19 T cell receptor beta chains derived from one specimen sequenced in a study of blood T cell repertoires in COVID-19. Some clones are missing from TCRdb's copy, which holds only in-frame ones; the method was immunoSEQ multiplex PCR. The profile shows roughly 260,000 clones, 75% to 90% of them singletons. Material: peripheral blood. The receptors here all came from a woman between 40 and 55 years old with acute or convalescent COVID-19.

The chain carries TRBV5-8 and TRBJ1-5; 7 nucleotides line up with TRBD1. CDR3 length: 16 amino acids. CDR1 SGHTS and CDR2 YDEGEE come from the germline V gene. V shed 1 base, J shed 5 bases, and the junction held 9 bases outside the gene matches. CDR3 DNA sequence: TGTGCCAGCAGCTTGAATTTAGGAGGACAGGATCAGCCCCAGCATTTT. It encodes CASSLNLGGQDQPQHF. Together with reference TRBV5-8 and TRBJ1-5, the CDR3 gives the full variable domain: EAGVTQSPTHLIKTRGQQATLRCSPISGHTSVYWYQQALGLGLQFLLWYDEGEERNRGNFPPRFSGRQFPNYSSELNVNALELEDSALYLCASSLNLGGQDQPQHFGDGTRLSIL.

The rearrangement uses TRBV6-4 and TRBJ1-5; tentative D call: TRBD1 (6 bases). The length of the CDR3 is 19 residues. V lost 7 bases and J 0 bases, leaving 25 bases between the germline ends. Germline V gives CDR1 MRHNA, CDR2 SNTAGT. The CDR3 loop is CASTPGGQGPGYSNQPQHF. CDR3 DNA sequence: TGTGCCAGCACCCCGGGTGGGCAGGGGCCCGGATATAGCAATCAGCCCCAGCATTTT.

The CDR3 DNA sequence: TGTGCCAGCAGTGGGGCGTCAGGGAGGTCACCCCTCCACTTT. This encodes CASSGASGRSPLHF. The chain employs TRBV2 and TRBJ1-6, with D possibly TRBD1 on 5 matching bases. This CDR3 is built from 14 residues. The germline CDR1 and CDR2 sequences are SNHLY and FYNNEI. V lost 4 bases to trimming and J lost 10 bases, with 14 bases between them. Full variable domain (missing parts from reference TRBV2 and TRBJ1-6): EPEVTQTPSHQVTQMGQEVILRCVPISNHLYFYWYRQILGQKVEFLVSFYNNEISEKSEIFDDQFSVERPDGSNFTLKIRSTKLEDSAMYFCASSGASGRSPLHFGNGTRLTVT.

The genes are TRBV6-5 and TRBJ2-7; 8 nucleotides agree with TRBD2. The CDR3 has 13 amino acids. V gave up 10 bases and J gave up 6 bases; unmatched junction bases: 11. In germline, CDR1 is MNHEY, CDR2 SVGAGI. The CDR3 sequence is CAIGRGGPAEQYV. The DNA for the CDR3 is TGTGCCATCGGACGGGGGGGCCCTGCCGAGCAGTACGTC.

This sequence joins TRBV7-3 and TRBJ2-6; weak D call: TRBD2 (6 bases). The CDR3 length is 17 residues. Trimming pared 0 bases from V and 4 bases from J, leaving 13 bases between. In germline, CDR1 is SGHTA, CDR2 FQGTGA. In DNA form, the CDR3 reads TGTGCCAGCAGCTTAACGTTGGGGGGAAACGGGGCCAACGTCCTGACTTTC. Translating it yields CASSLTLGGNGANVLTF.

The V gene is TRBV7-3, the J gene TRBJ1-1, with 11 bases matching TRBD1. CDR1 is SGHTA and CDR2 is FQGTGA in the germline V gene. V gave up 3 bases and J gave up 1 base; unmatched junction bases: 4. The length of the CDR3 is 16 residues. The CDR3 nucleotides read TGTGCCAGCAGCTTGAACGGACAGGGGGCGAACACTGAAGCTTTCTTT. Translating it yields CASSLNGQGANTEAFF. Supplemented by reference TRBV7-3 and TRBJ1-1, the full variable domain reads GAGVSQTPSNKVTEKGKYVELRCDPISGHTALYWYRQSLGQGPEFLIYFQGTGAADDSGLPNDRFFAVRPEGSVSTLKIQRTERGDSAVYLCASSLNGQGANTEAFFGQGTRLTVV.

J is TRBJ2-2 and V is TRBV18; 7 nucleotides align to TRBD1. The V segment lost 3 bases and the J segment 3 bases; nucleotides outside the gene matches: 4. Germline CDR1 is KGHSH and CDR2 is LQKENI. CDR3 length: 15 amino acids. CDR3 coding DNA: TGTGCCAGCTCACCGAGACAGGGACACACCGGGGAGCTGTTTTTT. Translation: CASSPRQGHTGELFF.

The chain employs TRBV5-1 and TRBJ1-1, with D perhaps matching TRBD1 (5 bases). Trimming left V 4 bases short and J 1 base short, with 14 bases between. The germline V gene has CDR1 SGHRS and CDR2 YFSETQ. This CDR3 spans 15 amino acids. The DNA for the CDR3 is TGCGCCAGCAGCAAAGGGGTGCAGACGAACACTGAAGCTTTCTTT. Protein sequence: CASSKGVQTNTEAFF.

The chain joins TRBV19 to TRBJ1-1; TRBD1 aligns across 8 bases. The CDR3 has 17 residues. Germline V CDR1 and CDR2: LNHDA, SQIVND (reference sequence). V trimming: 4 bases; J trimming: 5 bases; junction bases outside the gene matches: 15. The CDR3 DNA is TGTGCCAGTAGTAGTTTTTTTGGGACAGGTTCTCGGACTGAAGCTTTCTTT. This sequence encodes CASSSFFGTGSRTEAFF.

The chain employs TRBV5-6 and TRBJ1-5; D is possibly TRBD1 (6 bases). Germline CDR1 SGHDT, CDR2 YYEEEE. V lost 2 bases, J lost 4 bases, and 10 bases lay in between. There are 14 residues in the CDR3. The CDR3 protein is CASSLGQTNQPQHF. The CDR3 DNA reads TGTGCCAGCAGCTTAGGACAGACTAATCAGCCCCAGCATTTT.

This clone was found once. Here the CDR3 reads CASSYSSPGDSVGYTF. The CDR3 coding sequence is TGTGCCAGCAGTTACTCCTCACCGGGGGATAGCGTCGGCTACACCTTC. The chain uses TRBV6-5 and TRBJ1-2; possible D gene TRBD1, 5 bases. The CDR3 has 16 amino acids. V was cut by 0 bases and J by 8 bases, with 19 bases left in between. Germline V CDR1 and CDR2: MNHEY, SVGAGI.

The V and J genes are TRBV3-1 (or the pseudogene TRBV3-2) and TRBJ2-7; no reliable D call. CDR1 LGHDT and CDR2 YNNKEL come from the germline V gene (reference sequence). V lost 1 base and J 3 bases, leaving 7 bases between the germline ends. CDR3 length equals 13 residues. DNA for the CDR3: TGTGCCAGCAGCCAAGTTCCCCACTACGAGCAGTACGTC. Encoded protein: CASSQVPHYEQYV.

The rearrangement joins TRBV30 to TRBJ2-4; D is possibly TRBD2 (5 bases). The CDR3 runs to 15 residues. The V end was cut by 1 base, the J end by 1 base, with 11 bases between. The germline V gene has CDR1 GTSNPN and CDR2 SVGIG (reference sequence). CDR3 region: CAWSGPRGAKNIQYF. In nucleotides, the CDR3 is TGTGCCTGGAGTGGACCGCGAGGGGCCAAAAACATTCAGTACTTC. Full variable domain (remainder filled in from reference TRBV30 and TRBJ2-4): SQTIHQWPATLVQPVGSPLSLECTVEGTSNPNLYWYRQAAGRGLQLLFYSVGIGQISSEVPQNLSASRPQDRQFILSSKKLLLSDSGFYLCAWSGPRGAKNIQYFGAGTRLSVL.

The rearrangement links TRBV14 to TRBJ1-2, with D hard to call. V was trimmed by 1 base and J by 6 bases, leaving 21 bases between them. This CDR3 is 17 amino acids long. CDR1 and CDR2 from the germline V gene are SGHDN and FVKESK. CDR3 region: CASSQGVVGHTRDGYTF. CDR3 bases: TGTGCCAGCAGCCAAGGGGTGGTGGGTCACACCCGGGATGGCTACACCTTC.

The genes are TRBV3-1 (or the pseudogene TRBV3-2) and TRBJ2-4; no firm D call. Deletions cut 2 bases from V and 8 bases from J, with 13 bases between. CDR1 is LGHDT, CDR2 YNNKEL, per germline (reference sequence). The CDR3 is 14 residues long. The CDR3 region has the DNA TGTGCCAGCAGCCAAATCCCTAAGGCGGACATTCAGTACTTC. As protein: CASSQIPKADIQYF.

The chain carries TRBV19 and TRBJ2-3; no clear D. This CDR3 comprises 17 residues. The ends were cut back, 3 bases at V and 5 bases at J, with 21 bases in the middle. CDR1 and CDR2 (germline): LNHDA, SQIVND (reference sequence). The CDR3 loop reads CASSISTPRVPRDTQYF. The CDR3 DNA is TGTGCCAGTAGTATTTCCACTCCCCGGGTTCCCAGAGATACGCAGTATTTT.

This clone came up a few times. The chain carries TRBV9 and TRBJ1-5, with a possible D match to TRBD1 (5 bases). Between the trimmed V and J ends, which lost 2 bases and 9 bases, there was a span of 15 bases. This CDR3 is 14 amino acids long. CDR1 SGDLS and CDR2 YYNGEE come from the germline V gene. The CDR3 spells CASSVDGDRMPQHF. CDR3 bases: TGTGCCAGCAGCGTTGACGGCGACAGAATGCCCCAGCATTTT. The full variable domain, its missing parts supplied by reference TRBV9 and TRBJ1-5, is DSGVTQTPKHLITATGQRVTLRCSPRSGDLSVYWYQQSLDQGLQFLIQYYNGEERAKGNILERFSAQQFPDLHSELNLSSLELGDSALYFCASSVDGDRMPQHFGDGTRLSIL.

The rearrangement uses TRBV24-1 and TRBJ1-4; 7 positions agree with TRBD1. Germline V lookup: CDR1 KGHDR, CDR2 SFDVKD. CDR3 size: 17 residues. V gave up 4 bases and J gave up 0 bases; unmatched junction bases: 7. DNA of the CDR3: TGTGCCACCAGTGAATCTGGGACAGCTGCAACTAATGAAAAACTGTTTTTT. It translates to CATSESGTAATNEKLFF.

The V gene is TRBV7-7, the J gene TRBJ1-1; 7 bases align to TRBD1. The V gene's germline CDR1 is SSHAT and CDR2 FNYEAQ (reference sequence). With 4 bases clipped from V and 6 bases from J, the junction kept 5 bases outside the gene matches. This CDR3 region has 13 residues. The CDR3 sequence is CASSSETGSEAFF. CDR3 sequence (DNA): TGTGCCAGCAGCTCGGAGACAGGGTCTGAAGCTTTCTTT. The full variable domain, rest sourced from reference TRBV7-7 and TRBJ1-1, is GAGVSQSPRYKVTKRGQDVTLRCDPISSHATLYWYQQALGQGPEFLTYFNYEAQPDKSGLPSDRFSAERPEGSISTLTIQRTEQRDSAMYRCASSSETGSEAFFGQGTRLTVV.